This T cell receptor (beta chain) was captured by sequencing in a study of blood T cells in healthy people across ages. Trimming shortened V by 3 bases and J by 1 base, and 19 bases separated the two germline ends. The CDR3 is made up of 18 amino acids. Then a second PCR, running about 7 to 11 cycles, was carried out with a sample-barcoded 5' primer and a J-beta primer mix. A single record per CDR3 protein comes from TCRdb applying MiXCR to the 5' RACE reads. The sample consists of roughly 800,000 distinct CDR3 sequences, about 34% of them appearing once. This TCR derives from a man between 18 and 29 years old in good health. The sequencing sample was made of blood. The genes are TRBV12-3 or TRBV12-4 and TRBJ1-5, with D possibly TRBD1 on 6 matching bases. The CDR3 spells CASSLRGEGLGSNQPQHF. The CDR3 DNA follows: TGTGCCAGCAGTTTGAGGGGGGAAGGTTTAGGGAGCAATCAGCCCCAGCATTTT.